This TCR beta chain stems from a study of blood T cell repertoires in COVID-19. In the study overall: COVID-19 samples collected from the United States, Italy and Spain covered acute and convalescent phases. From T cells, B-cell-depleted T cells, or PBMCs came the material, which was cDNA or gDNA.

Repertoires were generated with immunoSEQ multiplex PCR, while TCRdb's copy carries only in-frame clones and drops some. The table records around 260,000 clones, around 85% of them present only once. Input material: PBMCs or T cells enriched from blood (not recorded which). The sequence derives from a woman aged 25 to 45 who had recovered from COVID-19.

The CDR3 reads CASSPGQGATYNSPLHF. The CDR3 DNA follows: TGTGCCAGCAGTCCTGGACAGGGGGCGACCTATAATTCACCCCTCCACTTT. The gene calls are TRBV28 and TRBJ1-6, with TRBD1 matching over 11 bases. CDR1 and CDR2 (germline): MDHEN, SYDVKM. The CDR3 spans 17 residues. Germline trimming cut 5 bases from V and 2 bases from J; bases unmatched to any gene: 5.